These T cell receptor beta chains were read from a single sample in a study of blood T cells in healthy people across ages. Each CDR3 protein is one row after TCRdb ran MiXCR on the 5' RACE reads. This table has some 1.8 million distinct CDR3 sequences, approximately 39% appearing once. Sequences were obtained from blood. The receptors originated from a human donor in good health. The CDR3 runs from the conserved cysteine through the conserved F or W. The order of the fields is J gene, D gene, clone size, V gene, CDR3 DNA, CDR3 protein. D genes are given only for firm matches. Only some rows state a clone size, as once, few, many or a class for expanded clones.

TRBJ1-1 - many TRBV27 TGTGCCAGCAGTTTTGGGGGGATGAACACTGAAGCTTTCTTT CASSFGGMNTEAFF
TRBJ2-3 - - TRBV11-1 TGTGCCAGCAACCGACAGCCTAGCACAGATACGCAGTATTTT CASNRQPSTDTQYF
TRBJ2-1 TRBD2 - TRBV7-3 TGTGCCAGCAGCTTTTCGGCCGGTGGGACTAGCGGGGGGGCAGGTGAGCAGTTCTTC CASSFSAGGTSGGAGEQFF
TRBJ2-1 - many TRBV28 TGTGCCAGCACAGGGGCCTACAATGAGCAGTTCTTC CASTGAYNEQFF
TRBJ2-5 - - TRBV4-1 TGCGCCAGCAGCCAAGAAGGGGGACCAGCAGCAATAGCGACCCAGTACTTC CASSQEGGPAAIATQYF
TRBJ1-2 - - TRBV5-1 TGCGCCAGCAGCGTGGAGGGGCGAAATGGCTACACCTTC CASSVEGRNGYTF
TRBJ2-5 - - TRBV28 TGTGCAGCTCGGACCGGGGGAGAAGAGACCCAGTACTTC CAARTGGEETQYF
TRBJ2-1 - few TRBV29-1 TGCAGCGCAAGAAGGACTGATTACAATGAGCAGTTCTTC CSARRTDYNEQFF
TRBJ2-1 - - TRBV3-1 TGTGCCAGCAGCCAAGATGTCAGGGCTGACAATGAGCAGTTCTTC CASSQDVRADNEQFF
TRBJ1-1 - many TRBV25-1 TGTGCCAGCAGTGAATCCGCGCGGTCACCTCTCGGGACTGAAGCTTTCTTT CASSESARSPLGTEAFF
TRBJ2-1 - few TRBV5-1 TGCGCCAGCAGCTTGGAAGAACAACCCTACAATGAGCAGTTCTTC CASSLEEQPYNEQFF
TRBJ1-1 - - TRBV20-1 TGCAGTGCACCGAACTCAGCGGGGGACACTGAAGCTTTCTTT CSAPNSAGDTEAFF
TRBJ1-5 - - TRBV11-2 TGTGCCAGCAGCTTAGGGCCAGTGAATCAGCCCCAGCATTTT CASSLGPVNQPQHF
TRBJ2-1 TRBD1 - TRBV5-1 TGCGCCAGCAGCATAAACGACAGGGTAGGCAATGAGCAGTTCTTC CASSINDRVGNEQFF
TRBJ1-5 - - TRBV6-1 TGTGCCACCGGACAGTGGGGGGATCAGCCCCAGCATTTT CATGQWGDQPQHF
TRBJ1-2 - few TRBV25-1 TGTGCCAGCAGTGAATTCTCAGAAAACTATGGCTACACCTTC CASSEFSENYGYTF
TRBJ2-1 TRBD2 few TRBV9 TGTGCCAGCAGCGAGGGTAGCGGGGGGGGTGAGCAGTTCTTC CASSEGSGGGEQFF
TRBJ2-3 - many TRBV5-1 TGTGCCAGCAGCTTAGACAGAGATACGCAGTATTTT CASSLDRDTQYF
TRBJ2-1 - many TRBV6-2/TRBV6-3 TGTGCCAGCAGCCCTCGGACCTCCTTCCGAACCTACAATGAGCAGTTCTTC CASSPRTSFRTYNEQFF
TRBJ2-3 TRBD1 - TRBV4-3 TGCGCCAGCAGCCAAGAACCCCCGGGACAGGGGGGTTGGAAGCAGTATTTT CASSQEPPGQGGWKQYF
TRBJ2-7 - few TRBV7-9 TGTGCCAGCAGCTTAAAACGGGGAGACGAGCAGTACTTC CASSLKRGDEQYF
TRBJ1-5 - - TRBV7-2 TGTGCCAGCAGCTTAACAAGCGGGCGCAATCAGCCCCAGCATTTT CASSLTSGRNQPQHF
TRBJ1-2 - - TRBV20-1 TGCAGTGCTAGAGATATTAAGGGGAGCGGCTATGGCTACACCTTC CSARDIKGSGYGYTF
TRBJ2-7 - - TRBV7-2 TGTGCCAGCAGCTTAATGAGGGGCCGGAGCGAGCAGTACTTC CASSLMRGRSEQYF
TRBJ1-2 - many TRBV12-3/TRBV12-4 TGTGCCAGCAGTCGAGGACAGCCTTACGGCTACACCTTC CASSRGQPYGYTF
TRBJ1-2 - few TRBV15 TGTGCCACCAGCAGAGATGGGCAGGGCCCTAACTATGGCTACACCTTC CATSRDGQGPNYGYTF
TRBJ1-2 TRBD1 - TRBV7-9 TGTGCCAGCAGCTCCTCCCGGACAGGACAATTAGGATATGGCTACACCTTC CASSSSRTGQLGYGYTF
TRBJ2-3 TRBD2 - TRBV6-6 TGTGCCAGCAGTGACTACGGGGGGGCGAGCACAGATACGCAGTATTTT CASSDYGGASTDTQYF
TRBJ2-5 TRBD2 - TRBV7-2 TGTGCCAGCAGCTTAGAAGCGGGGGGGCCAGAGACCCGGTACTTC CASSLEAGGPETRYF
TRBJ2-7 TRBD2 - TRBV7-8 TGTGCCAGCGGAGGCGGGGGGGCCTACGAGCAGTACTTC CASGGGGAYEQYF
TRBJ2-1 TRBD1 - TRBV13 TGTGCCAGCAGCTTAACCGGGACAGGAGGTCGCAATGAGCAGTTCTTC CASSLTGTGGRNEQFF
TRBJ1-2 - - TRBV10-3 TGTGCCATTTCCTCACAGCTACTCTATGGCTACACCTTC CAISSQLLYGYTF
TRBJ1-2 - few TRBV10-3 TGTGCCATCAGTGGCAACAACAGGGAGTATGGCTACACCTTC CAISGNNREYGYTF
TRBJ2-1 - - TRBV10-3 TGTGCCACCAGTGAAGCTCCGTCGGGTGAGCAGTTCTTC CATSEAPSGEQFF
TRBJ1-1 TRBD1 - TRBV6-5 TGTGCCAGCAGTCCCATGGACAGGAACACTGAGGCTTTCTTT CASSPMDRNTEAFF
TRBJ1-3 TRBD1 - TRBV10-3 TGTGCCATCAGGGGGGACAGTTTTGGAAACACCAGATATTTT CAIRGDSFGNTRYF
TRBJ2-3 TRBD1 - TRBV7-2 TGTGCCAGCAGCTTTTGGGGACAGGGCGTAGATACGCAGTATTTT CASSFWGQGVDTQYF
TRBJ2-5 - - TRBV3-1 TGTGCCAGCAGCCGTTCGCCTATAGAGGAGACCCAGTACTTC CASSRSPIEETQYF
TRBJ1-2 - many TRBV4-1 TGCGCCAGCAGCCAGGATTCATCTGGCTACACCTTC CASSQDSSGYTF
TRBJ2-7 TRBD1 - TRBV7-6 TGTGCCAGCTCCGGGACAGGGGTGGGCGAGCAGTACTTC CASSGTGVGEQYF
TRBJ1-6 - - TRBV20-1 TGCAGTGCTAGAGGGGACATCTATAATTCACCCCTCCACTTT CSARGDIYNSPLHF
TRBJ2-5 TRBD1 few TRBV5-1 TGCGCCAGCGCCGGGACAGACCTCCAAGAGACCCAGTACTTC CASAGTDLQETQYF